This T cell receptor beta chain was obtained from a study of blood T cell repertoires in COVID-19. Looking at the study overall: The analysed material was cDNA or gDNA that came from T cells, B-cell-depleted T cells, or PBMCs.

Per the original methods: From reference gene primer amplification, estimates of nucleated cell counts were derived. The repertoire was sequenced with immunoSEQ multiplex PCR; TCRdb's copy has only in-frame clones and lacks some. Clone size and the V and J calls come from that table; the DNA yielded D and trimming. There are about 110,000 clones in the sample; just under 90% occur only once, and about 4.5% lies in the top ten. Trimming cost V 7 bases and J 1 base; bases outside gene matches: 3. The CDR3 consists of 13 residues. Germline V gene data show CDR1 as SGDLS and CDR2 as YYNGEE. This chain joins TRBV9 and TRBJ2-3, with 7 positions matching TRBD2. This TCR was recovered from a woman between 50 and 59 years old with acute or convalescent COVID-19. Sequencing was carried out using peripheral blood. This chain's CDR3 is CASGGEGTDTQYF. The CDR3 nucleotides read TGTGCCAGCGGGGGGGAGGGCACAGATACGCAGTATTTT. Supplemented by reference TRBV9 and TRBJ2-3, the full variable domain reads DSGVTQTPKHLITATGQRVTLRCSPRSGDLSVYWYQQSLDQGLQFLIQYYNGEERAKGNILERFSAQQFPDLHSELNLSSLELGDSALYFCASGGEGTDTQYFGPGTRLTVL.